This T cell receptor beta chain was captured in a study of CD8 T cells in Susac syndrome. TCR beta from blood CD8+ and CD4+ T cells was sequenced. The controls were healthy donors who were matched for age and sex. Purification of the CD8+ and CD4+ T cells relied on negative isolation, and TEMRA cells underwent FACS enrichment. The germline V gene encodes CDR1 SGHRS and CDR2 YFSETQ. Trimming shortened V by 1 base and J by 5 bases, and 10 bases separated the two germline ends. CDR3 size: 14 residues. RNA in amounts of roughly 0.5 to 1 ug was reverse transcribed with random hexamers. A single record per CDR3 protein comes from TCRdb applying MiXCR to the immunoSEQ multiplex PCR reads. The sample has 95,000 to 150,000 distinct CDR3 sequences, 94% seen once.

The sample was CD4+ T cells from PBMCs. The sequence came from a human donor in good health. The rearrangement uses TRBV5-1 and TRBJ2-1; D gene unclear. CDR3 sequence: CASSLLPWHNEQFF. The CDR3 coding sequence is TGCGCCAGCAGCTTGCTGCCCTGGCACAATGAGCAGTTCTTC.